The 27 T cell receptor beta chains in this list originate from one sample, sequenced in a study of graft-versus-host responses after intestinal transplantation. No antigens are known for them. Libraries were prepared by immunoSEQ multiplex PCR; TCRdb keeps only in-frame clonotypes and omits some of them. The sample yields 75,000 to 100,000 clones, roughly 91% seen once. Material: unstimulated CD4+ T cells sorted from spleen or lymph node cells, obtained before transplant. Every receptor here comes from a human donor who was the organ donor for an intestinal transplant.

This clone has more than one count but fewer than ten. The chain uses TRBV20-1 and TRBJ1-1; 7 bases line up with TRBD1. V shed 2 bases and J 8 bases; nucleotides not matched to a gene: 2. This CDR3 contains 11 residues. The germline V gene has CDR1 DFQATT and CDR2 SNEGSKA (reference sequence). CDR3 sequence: CSARPGQEAFF. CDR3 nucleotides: TGCAGTGCTAGACCGGGACAGGAAGCTTTCTTT.

CDR3 region: CASSLKDREFVYGYTF. In DNA form, the CDR3 reads TGTGCCAGCAGCTTAAAGGACAGGGAGTTTGTCTATGGCTACACCTTC. The chain couples TRBV7-3 to TRBJ1-2; 8 bases line up with TRBD1. This CDR3 is 16 amino acids long. Trimming removed 1 base from V and 4 bases from J; junction bases left unmatched: 8. The germline gives CDR1 SGHTA, CDR2 FQGTGA.

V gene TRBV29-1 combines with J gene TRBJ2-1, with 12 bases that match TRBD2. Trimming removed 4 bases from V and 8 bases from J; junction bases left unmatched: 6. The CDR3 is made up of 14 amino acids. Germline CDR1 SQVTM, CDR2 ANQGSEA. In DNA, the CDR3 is TGCAGCGTTGCCCCTAGCGGGGGGGCGGATGAGCAGTTCTTC. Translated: CSVAPSGGADEQFF.

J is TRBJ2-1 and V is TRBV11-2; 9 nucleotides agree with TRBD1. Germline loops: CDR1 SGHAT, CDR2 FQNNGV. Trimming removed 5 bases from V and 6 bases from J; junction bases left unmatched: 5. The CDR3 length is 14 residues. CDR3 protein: CASSPLDRGNEQFF. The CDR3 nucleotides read TGTGCCAGCAGCCCCTTGGACAGGGGCAATGAGCAGTTCTTC.

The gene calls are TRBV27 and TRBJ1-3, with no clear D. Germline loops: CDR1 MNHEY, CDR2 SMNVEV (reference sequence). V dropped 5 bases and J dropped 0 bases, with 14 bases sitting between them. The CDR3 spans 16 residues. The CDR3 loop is CASSPRVVDSGNTIYF. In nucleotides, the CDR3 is TGTGCCAGCAGTCCCCGGGTCGTCGACTCTGGAAACACCATATATTTT.

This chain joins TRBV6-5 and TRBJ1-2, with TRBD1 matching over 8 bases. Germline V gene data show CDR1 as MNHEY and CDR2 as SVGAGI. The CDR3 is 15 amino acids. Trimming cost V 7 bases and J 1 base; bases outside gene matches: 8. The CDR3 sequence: CASNHRQGYNYGYTF. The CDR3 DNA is TGTGCCAGCAACCACCGACAGGGGTATAACTATGGCTACACCTTC.

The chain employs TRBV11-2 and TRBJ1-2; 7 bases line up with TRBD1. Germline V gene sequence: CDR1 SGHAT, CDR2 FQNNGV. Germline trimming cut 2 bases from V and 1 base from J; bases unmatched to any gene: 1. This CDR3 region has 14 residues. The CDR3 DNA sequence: TGTGCCAGCAGCTTAACAGGGGTTAACTATGGCTACACCTTC. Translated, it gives CASSLTGVNYGYTF.

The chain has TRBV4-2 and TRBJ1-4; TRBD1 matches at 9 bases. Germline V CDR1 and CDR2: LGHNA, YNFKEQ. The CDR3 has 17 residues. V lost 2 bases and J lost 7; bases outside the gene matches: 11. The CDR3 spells CASSQTGGASDREKLFF. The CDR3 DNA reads TGTGCCAGCAGCCAAACAGGGGGCGCTTCGGACCGTGAAAAACTGTTTTTT.

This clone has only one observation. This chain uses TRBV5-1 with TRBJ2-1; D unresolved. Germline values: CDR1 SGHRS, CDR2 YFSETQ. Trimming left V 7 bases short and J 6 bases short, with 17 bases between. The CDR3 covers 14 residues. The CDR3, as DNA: TGCGCCAGCGGCACTACATACGGTCGCAATGAGCAGTTCTTC. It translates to CASGTTYGRNEQFF.

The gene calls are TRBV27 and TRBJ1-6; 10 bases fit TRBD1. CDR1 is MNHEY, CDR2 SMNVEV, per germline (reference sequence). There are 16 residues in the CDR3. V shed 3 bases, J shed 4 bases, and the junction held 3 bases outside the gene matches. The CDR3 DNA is TGTGCCAGCAGTTTTGGGGACAGGGGTTATAATTCACCCCTCCACTTT. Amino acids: CASSFGDRGYNSPLHF.

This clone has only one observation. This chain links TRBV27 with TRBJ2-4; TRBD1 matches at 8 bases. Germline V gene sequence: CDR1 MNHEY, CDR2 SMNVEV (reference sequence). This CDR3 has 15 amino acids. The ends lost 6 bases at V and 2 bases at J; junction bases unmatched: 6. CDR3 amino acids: CASRLQGAPKNIQYF. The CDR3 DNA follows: TGTGCCAGCAGGCTCCAGGGGGCGCCCAAAAACATTCAGTACTTC.

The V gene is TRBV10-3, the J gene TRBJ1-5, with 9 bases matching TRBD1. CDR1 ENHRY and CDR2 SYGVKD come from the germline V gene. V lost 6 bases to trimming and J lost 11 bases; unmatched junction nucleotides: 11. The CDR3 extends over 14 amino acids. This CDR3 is CAISSQGQGITQHF. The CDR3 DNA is TGTGCCATCAGCTCCCAGGGACAGGGCATAACCCAGCATTTT.

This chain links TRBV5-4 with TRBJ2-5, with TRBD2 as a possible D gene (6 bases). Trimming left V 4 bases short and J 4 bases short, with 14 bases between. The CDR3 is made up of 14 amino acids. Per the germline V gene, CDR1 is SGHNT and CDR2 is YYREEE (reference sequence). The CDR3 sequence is CASSLWRGRETQYF. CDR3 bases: TGTGCCAGCAGCCTTTGGAGGGGCCGAGAGACCCAGTACTTC.

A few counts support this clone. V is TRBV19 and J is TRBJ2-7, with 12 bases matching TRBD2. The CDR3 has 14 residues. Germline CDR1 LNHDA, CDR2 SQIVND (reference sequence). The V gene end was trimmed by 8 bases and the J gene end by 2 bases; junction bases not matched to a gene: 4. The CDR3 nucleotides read TGTGCCAGTCGAGCTAGCGGGAGGGCCTACGAGCAGTACTTC. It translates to CASRASGRAYEQYF.

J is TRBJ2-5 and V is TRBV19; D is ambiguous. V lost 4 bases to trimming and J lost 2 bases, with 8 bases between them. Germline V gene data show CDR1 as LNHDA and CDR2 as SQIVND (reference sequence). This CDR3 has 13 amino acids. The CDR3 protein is CASSTGGQETQYF. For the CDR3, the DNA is TGTGCCAGTAGTACCGGCGGACAAGAGACCCAGTACTTC.

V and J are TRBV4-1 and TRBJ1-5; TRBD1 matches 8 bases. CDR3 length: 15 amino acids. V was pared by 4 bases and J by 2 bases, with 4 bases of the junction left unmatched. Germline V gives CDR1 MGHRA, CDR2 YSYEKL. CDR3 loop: CASSLDRGGNQPQHF. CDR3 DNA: TGCGCCAGCAGCCTCGACAGGGGAGGCAATCAGCCCCAGCATTTT.

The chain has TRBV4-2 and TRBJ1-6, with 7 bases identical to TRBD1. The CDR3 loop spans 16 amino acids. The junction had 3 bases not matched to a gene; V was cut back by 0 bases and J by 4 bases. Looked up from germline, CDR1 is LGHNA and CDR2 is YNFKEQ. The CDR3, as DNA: TGTGCCAGCAGCCAAGATAGGGACAGATATAATTCACCCCTCCACTTT. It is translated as CASSQDRDRYNSPLHF.

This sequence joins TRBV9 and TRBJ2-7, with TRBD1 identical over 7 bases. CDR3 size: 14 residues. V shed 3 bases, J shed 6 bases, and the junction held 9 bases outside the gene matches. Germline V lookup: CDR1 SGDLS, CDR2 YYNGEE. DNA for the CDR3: TGTGCCAGCAGCGGACAGGGAGAGGTCGGCGAGCAGTACTTC. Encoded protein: CASSGQGEVGEQYF.

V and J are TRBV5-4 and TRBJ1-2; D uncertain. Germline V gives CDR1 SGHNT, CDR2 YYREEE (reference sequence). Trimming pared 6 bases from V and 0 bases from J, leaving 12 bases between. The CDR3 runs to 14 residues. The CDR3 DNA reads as TGTGCCAGCATCCCCCCCGGGGCTAACTATGGCTACACCTTC. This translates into CASIPPGANYGYTF.

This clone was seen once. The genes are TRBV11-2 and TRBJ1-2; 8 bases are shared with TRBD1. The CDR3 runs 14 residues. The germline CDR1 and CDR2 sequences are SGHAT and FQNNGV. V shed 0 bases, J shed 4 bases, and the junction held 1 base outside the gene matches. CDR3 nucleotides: TGTGCCAGCAGCTTAGACAGGGGGCTCTATGGCTACACCTTC. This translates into CASSLDRGLYGYTF.

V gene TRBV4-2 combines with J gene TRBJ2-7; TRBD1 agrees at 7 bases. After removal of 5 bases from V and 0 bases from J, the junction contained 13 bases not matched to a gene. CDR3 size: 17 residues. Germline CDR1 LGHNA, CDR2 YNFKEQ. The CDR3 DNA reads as TGTGCCAGCAGCAGACGAACTAACAGGGGCCCCTCCTACGAGCAGTACTTC. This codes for CASSRRTNRGPSYEQYF.

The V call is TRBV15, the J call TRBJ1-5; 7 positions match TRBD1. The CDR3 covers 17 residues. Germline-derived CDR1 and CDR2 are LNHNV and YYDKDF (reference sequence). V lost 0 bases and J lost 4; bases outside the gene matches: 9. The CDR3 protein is CATSREAGGRGNQPQHF. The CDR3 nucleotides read TGTGCCACCAGCAGAGAGGCGGGGGGCAGGGGGAATCAGCCCCAGCATTTT.

The CDR3 sequence is CASSQDQGLNTGELFF. CDR3 nucleotide sequence: TGCGCCAGCAGCCAAGATCAGGGATTGAACACCGGGGAGCTGTTTTTT. V and J are TRBV4-3 and TRBJ2-2, with D perhaps matching TRBD1 (5 bases). This CDR3 contains 16 residues. With 0 bases removed from V and 1 base from J, the gap between germline ends came to 9 bases. CDR1 LGHNA and CDR2 YSLEER come from the germline V gene.

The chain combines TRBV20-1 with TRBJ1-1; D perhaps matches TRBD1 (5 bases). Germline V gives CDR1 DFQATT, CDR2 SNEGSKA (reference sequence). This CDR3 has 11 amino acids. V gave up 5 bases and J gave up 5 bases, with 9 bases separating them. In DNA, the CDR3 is TGCAGTGCTGGCAGGGTGACTGAAGCTTTCTTT. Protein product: CSAGRVTEAFF.

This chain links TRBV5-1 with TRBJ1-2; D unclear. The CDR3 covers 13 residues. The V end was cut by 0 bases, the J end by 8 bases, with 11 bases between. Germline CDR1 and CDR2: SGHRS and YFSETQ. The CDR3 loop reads CASSLDRPRGYTF. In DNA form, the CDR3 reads TGCGCCAGCAGCTTGGACCGACCTAGGGGCTACACCTTC.

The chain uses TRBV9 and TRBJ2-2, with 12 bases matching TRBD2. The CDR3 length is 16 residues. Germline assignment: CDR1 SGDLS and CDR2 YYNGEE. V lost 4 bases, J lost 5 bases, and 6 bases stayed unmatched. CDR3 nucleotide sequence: TGTGCCAGCAGCCTTGTGCTAGCGGGGGGGACCGGGGAGCTGTTTTTT. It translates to CASSLVLAGGTGELFF.

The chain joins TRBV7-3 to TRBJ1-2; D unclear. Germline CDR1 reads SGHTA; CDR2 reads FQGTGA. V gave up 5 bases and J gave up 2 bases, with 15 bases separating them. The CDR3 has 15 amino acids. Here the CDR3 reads CASSAYLVGNYGYTF. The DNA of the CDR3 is TGTGCCAGCAGCGCGTATCTCGTGGGCAACTATGGCTACACCTTC.